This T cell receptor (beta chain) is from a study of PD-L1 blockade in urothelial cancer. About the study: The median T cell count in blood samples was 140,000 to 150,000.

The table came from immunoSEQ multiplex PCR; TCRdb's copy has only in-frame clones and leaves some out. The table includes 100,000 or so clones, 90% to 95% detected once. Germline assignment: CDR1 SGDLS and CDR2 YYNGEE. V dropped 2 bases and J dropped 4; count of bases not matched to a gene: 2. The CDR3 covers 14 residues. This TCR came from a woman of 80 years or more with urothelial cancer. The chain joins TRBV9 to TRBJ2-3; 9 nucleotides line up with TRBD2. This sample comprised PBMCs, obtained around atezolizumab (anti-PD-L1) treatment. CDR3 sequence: CASSVSGSPDTQYF. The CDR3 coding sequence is TGTGCCAGCAGCGTTAGCGGGAGCCCAGATACGCAGTATTTT.